This TCR beta chain was sequenced in a study of blood T cells in healthy people across ages. As for the study in general: Roughly one uniquely barcoded beta molecule per two T cells was captured. Broader study findings: Per million T cells, TCR beta diversity dropped about linearly as age rose.

Approximately 9.2 milliliters was the volume of peripheral blood drawn from each donor. Each sample used at least 6 million PBMCs. Primed by a sample-barcoded 5' primer and a J-beta primer mix, a second PCR proceeded for roughly 7 to 11 cycles. TCRdb re-called the 5' RACE reads with MiXCR, one entry per CDR3 protein. There are 1,500,000 or so distinct CDR3 sequences in the sample; around 55% occur only once, and 5.5% to 8% lies in the top ten. To note about this clonotype: As yet, its antigen is unknown.

The source of this sequence is a man aged 18 to 29 in good health. The sample comprised blood.

The CDR3 bases are TGTGCCAGCAGTTACTCGATCCTAGCGGGGGAGTACAATGAGCAGTTCTTC. Protein product: CASSYSILAGEYNEQFF. This chain links TRBV6-5 with TRBJ2-1; 10 nucleotides match TRBD2. The CDR3 extends over 17 amino acids. Germline lookup yields CDR1 MNHEY and CDR2 SVGAGI. V gave up 0 bases and J gave up 4 bases; unmatched junction bases: 6.